This T cell receptor (beta chain) is drawn from a study of spatial heterogeneity in lung cancer. Overall study: Compared with alpha-chain sequences, beta-chain sequences were consistently detected in greater numbers. The study observed each unique TCR and UMI combination more than ten times on average in raw reads.

The study tagged each TCR cDNA molecule with a unique molecular identifier. Via MiXCR, TCRdb re-called the 5' RACE reads, giving one row per CDR3 protein. Among 4,100 or so distinct CDR3 sequences listed, over 20% were seen once. The time point was: sample taken at primary tumor resection. Unsorted whole RNA samples from tumor, nontumor lung or frozen PBMC were sequenced. The donor population consisted of approximately 79 patients with untreated, early-stage non-small cell lung cancer. Germline V gives CDR1 SGHDT, CDR2 YYEEEE. This CDR3 region has 14 residues. V was pared by 5 bases and J by 0 bases, with 11 bases between. To note about this clonotype: A single base separates this from a much larger clone, so it may be a read error. This beta chain is off target for a library built for alpha chains, so its abundance means little.

This sample comprised normal lung tissue next to the tumor, obtained at surgery. This TCR was sampled from a female donor with early-stage non-small cell lung cancer. V is TRBV5-6 and J is TRBJ1-2; perhaps TRBD1 as D (6 bases). The CDR3 DNA sequence: TGTGCCAGCAGGGAGCAGGGGACTAACTATGGCTACACCTTC. Residues: CASREQGTNYGYTF.